Listed here are 3 T cell receptor beta chains from one sample, sequenced in a study of blood T cell repertoires in COVID-19. Libraries were prepared by immunoSEQ multiplex PCR; TCRdb keeps only in-frame clonotypes and omits some of them. The data contain 250,000 to 300,000 clones, about 88% of them seen just once; the ten biggest clones take up about 2.1%. The sample taken for sequencing was peripheral blood. Receptor source: a man aged 25 to 40 with active or convalescent COVID-19.

The chain joins TRBV2 to TRBJ1-1, with D perhaps matching TRBD1 (6 bases). Trimming stripped 7 bases from V and 3 bases from J, with 12 bases between. The CDR3 extends over 13 amino acids. Germline loops: CDR1 SNHLY, CDR2 FYNNEI. This chain's CDR3 is CASKKGEDTEAFF. CDR3 in DNA: TGTGCCAGCAAGAAGGGGGAAGACACTGAAGCTTTCTTT.

V and J are TRBV30 and TRBJ1-4; tentatively, D is TRBD1 (6 bases). The CDR3 is 15 residues long. The germline V and J ends were trimmed by 2 bases and 9 bases, with 19 bases remaining between them. CDR1 is GTSNPN, CDR2 SVGIG, per germline (reference sequence). For the CDR3, the DNA is TGTGCCTGGAGTTTTACAGGGACCCAAGGTCAAAAACTGTTTTTT. Its translation: CAWSFTGTQGQKLFF.

The J gene is TRBJ1-1, the V gene TRBV3-1 (or the pseudogene TRBV3-2), with 10 bases identical to TRBD1. Germline values: CDR1 LGHDT, CDR2 YNNKEL (reference sequence). With V trimmed by 8 bases and J by 3 bases, 6 bases remained unmatched. The CDR3 runs 14 residues. CDR3 loop: CASAPGQGYTEAFF. In DNA form, the CDR3 reads TGTGCCAGCGCTCCGGGACAGGGGTACACTGAAGCTTTCTTT.